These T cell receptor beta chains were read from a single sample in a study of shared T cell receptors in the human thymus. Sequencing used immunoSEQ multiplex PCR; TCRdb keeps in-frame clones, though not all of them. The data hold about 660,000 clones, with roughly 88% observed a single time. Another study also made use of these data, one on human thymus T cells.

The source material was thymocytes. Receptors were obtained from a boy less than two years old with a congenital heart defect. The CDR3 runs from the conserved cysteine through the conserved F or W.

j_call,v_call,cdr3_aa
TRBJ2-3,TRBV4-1,CASSPGVGGRYTDTQYF
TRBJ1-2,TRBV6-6,CASSYEGQGARGYTF
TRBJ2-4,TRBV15,CATSEWTGARGNIQYF
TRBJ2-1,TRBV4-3,CASSQQWTRGGNEQFF
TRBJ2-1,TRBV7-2,CASSLARGDNEQFF
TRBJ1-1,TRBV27,CASSLKGGGMNTEAFF
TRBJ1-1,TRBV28,CASSLSSGKMGDFKWGFF
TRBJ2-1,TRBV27,CASSPTGTYYNEQFF
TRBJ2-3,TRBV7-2,CASSLGTLADTDTQYF
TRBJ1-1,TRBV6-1,CASRALSGNTEAFF
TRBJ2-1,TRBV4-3,CASSQDRGHRGNEQFF
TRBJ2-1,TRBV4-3,CASSQDLAGGPRNEQFF
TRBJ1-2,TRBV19,CASSNLVGYTF
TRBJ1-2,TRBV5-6,CASSRKGADYGYTF
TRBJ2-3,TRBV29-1,CSVVGTSGDYTQYF
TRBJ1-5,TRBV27,CASSLYPPDRLHQPQHF
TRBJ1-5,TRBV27,CASRGGDQPQHF
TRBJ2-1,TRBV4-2,CASSQDPPTSRVGNEQFF
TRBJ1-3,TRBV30,CAWRSRAGAELSSGNTIYF
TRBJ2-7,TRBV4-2,CASSHSGTSSYEQYF
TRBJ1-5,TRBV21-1,CASTPWGERNQPQHF
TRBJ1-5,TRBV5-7,CASSPGTANQPQHF
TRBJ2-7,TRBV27,CASSLRTSSYEQYF
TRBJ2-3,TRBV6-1,CATKAGGGDTDTQYF
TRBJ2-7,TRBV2,CASSEIQRAPYEQYF
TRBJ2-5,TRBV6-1,CASRLGQGIETQYF
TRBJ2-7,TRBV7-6,CASRPLGREDTYEQYF
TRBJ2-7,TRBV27,CASSLQDSYEQYF
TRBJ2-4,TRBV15,CATSRWGLAGALAKNIQYF
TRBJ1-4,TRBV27,CASSSQITNEKLFF
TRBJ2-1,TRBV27,CASSHTGGSYNEQFF
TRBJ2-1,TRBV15,CATSREGRSPSYNEQFF
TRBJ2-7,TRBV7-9,CASSHATSGFSSYEQYF
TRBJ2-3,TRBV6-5,CASSYQETGTDTQYF
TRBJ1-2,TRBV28,CASSSASGANYGYTF
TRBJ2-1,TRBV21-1,CASSKAPGDNEQFF
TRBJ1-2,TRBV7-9,CASSSDRGGGYTF
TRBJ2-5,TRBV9,CASSVGSSGIQETQYF
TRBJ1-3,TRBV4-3,CASSQDMAENSGNTIYF
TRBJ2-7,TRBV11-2,CASSLCGQDGRAGEQYF
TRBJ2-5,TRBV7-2,CASSLGSGLAGEKETQYF
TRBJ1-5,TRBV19,CASRREGGNQPQHF
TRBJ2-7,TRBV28,CASSLSLYEQYF
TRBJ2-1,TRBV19,CASRAIPYNEQFF
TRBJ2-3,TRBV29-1,CSAAGTGSTDTQYF
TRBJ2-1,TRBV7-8,CASSWGGEQFF
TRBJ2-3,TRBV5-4,CASSLADREGVDTQYF
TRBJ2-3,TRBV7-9,CASSTGLAGGTDTQYF
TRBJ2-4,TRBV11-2,CASSNLRALKNIQYF
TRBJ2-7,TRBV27,CASSPGGREASDEQYF
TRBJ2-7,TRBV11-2,CASSLGERVGCRSYEQYF
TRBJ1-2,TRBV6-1,CARRQGAGGYTF
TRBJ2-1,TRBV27,CASTMTGRNYNEQFF
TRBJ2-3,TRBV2,CASSEAGRGVVDTQYF
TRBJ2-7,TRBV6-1,CASSELGQGTYEQYF